The rows below give T cell receptor beta chains drawn from one sample of a study of T cell responses to AZD1222 COVID-19 vaccine. Data came from immunoSEQ multiplex PCR; TCRdb stores just in-frame clones and leaves some out. The sample carries around 190,000 clones, approximately 94% recorded once. The sample consisted of peripheral blood, taken 28 days after the second AZD1222 dose. Receptors were obtained from an adult who received the AZD1222 COVID-19 vaccine. Both conserved end residues are part of each CDR3. D genes are given only for firm matches. Clone size, where shown, is once, few, many, or a class for clones that have expanded.

once	TRBV5-4	13	.	TRBJ1-2	CASSFSGDYGYTF	TGTGCCAGCAGCTTTTCGGGTGACTATGGCTACACCTTC
.	TRBV28	12	.	TRBJ2-4	CASSLIRNIQYF	TGTGCCAGCAGTTTAATCAGAAACATTCAGTACTTC
.	TRBV2	10	.	TRBJ2-7	CASRTYEQYF	TGTGCCAGCAGGACCTACGAGCAGTACTTC
.	TRBV5-1	13	.	TRBJ1-1	CASSRDSNTEAFF	TGCGCCAGCAGCAGGGACTCGAACACTGAAGCTTTCTTT
.	TRBV28	14	.	TRBJ1-1	CASSFFGRNTEAFF	TGTGCCAGCAGTTTTTTCGGTAGAAACACTGAAGCTTTCTTT
once	TRBV6-5	15	.	TRBJ1-5	CASSSTLYSNQPQHF	TGTGCCAGCAGTTCGACGCTCTATAGCAATCAGCCCCAGCATTTT
.	TRBV21-1	12	.	TRBJ1-1	CASSPRTPDAFF	TGTGCCAGCAGCCCCAGGACACCTGACGCTTTCTTT
.	TRBV5-6	16	.	TRBJ1-5	CASSLRARVGNQPQHF	TGTGCCAGCAGCCTAAGGGCCCGAGTCGGCAATCAGCCCCAGCATTTT
once	TRBV19	13	.	TRBJ1-4	CASSAQRREKLFF	TGTGCCAGTAGTGCCCAAAGGCGGGAAAAACTGTTTTTT
.	TRBV11-2	16	TRBD2	TRBJ2-3	CASSLDPGLGRDTQYF	TGTGCCAGCAGCTTAGATCCGGGACTAGGAAGAGATACGCAGTATTTT
.	TRBV5-6	15	TRBD2	TRBJ2-3	CASSRISGVQGTQYF	TGTGCCAGCAGCCGGATTAGCGGGGTGCAGGGTACGCAGTATTTT
.	TRBV24-1	11	.	TRBJ2-1	CATSELIHQFF	TGTGCCACCAGTGAACTGATCCATCAGTTCTTC
.	TRBV7-9	13	.	TRBJ2-7	CASSSPGSYEQYF	TGTGCCAGCAGCAGTCCAGGGAGCTACGAGCAGTACTTC
.	TRBV6-4	14	.	TRBJ2-1	CASSEQGGSYEQFF	TGTGCCAGCAGTGAACAGGGCGGGAGTTATGAGCAGTTCTTC
once	TRBV30	13	.	TRBJ2-1	CAWSDIREREQFF	TGTGCCTGGAGCGATATCCGCGAGCGGGAGCAGTTCTTC
.	TRBV19	17	.	TRBJ1-3	CASSRVAYDPSGNTIYF	TGTGCCAGTTCGCGGGTTGCCTACGACCCCTCTGGAAACACCATATATTTT
.	TRBV7-8	14	.	TRBJ1-1	CASRLGVGNTEAFF	TGTGCCAGCAGGTTGGGGGTGGGGAACACTGAAGCTTTCTTT
.	TRBV18	15	TRBD1	TRBJ1-4	CASSRTGATNEKLFF	TGTGCCAGCTCACGGACAGGGGCAACTAATGAAAAACTGTTTTTT
.	TRBV13	14	.	TRBJ2-7	CASSQGQRTYEQYF	TGTGCCAGCAGCCAAGGACAGAGAACCTACGAGCAGTACTTC
.	TRBV5-6	13	.	TRBJ1-2	CASSLGGDYGYTF	TGTGCCAGCAGCTTAGGGGGGGACTATGGCTACACCTTC
.	TRBV5-4	15	TRBD2	TRBJ2-2	CASGLAGGGTGELFF	TGTGCCAGCGGACTAGCGGGGGGTGGCACCGGGGAGCTGTTTTTT
.	TRBV29-1	12	.	TRBJ1-4	CSVRGGNEKLFF	TGCAGCGTCCGCGGAGGTAATGAAAAACTGTTTTTT
.	TRBV6-6	13	.	TRBJ1-1	CASSEGMNTEAFF	TGTGCCAGCAGCGAGGGGATGAACACTGAAGCTTTCTTT
.	TRBV2	15	TRBD1	TRBJ1-4	CASSFNRGTNEKLFF	TGTGCCAGCAGCTTCAACAGGGGGACTAATGAAAAACTGTTTTTT
.	TRBV11-3	12	.	TRBJ1-1	CASSSVNTEAFF	TGTGCCAGCAGCTCGGTCAACACTGAAGCTTTCTTT
.	TRBV25-1	13	.	TRBJ1-3	CASSENPGRAIYF	TGTGCCAGCAGTGAAAACCCCGGAAGGGCCATATATTTT
.	TRBV27	11	.	TRBJ1-1	CASSSNTEAFF	TGTGCCAGCAGTTCCAACACTGAAGCTTTCTTT
.	TRBV9	13	.	TRBJ2-2	CASRRGDTGELFF	TGTGCCTCCAGGAGGGGCGACACCGGGGAGCTGTTTTTT
once	TRBV4-3	15	.	TRBJ1-5	CASSPFKSANQPQHF	TGCGCCAGCAGCCCCTTTAAGTCGGCCAATCAGCCCCAGCATTTT
.	TRBV3-1/TRBV3-2	16	TRBD2	TRBJ2-1	CASSQGTSGVFNEQFF	TGTGCCAGCAGCCAGGGAACTAGCGGCGTATTTAATGAGCAGTTCTTC
.	TRBV9	14	.	TRBJ1-2	CASSPRDRTMGYTF	TGTGCCAGCAGCCCCCGGGACCGAACTATGGGCTACACCTTC
.	TRBV14	16	.	TRBJ2-2	CASSQLRSGPSGELFF	TGTGCCAGCAGCCAACTAAGGTCAGGTCCCTCCGGGGAGCTGTTTTTT
.	TRBV6-5	14	.	TRBJ1-2	CASRTGTLIYGYTF	TGTGCCAGCAGAACGGGGACCCTTATTTATGGCTACACCTTC
.	TRBV27	16	.	TRBJ1-3	CASSPRYKTTGNTIYF	TGTGCCAGCAGTCCTCGTTATAAGACGACCGGGAACACCATATATTTT
.	TRBV4-1	13	.	TRBJ2-5	CASSQAREETQYF	TGCGCCAGCAGCCAAGCTCGGGAAGAGACCCAGTACTTC
.	TRBV5-1	15	TRBD2	TRBJ2-1	CASRPGAGGTDEQFF	TGCGCCAGCAGGCCAGGAGCGGGAGGTACCGATGAGCAGTTCTTC
.	TRBV20-1	14	.	TRBJ1-5	CSANDRRFNQPQHF	TGCAGTGCTAATGACAGGCGGTTCAATCAGCCCCAGCATTTT
.	TRBV28	14	.	TRBJ1-1	CASSLHPYRGEAFF	TGTGCCAGCAGTTTACACCCTTATCGCGGTGAAGCTTTCTTT
once	TRBV19	15	TRBD2	TRBJ2-7	CASSIGAGAFYEQYF	TGTGCCAGTAGTATAGGAGCGGGAGCTTTCTACGAGCAGTACTTC
.	TRBV5-5	17	.	TRBJ1-3	CASSLMGTQHSGNTIYF	TGTGCCAGCAGCTTGATGGGGACACAACACTCTGGAAACACCATATATTTT
.	TRBV5-5	14	.	TRBJ2-5	CASSPLAYQETQYF	TGTGCCAGCAGCCCTTTGGCCTACCAAGAGACCCAGTACTTC
.	TRBV29-1	12	.	TRBJ2-2	CSVERHSGELFF	TGCAGCGTTGAACGACACTCCGGGGAGCTGTTTTTT
.	TRBV5-4	13	.	TRBJ1-1	CASSFRGRTEAFF	TGTGCCAGCAGCTTCCGGGGGCGCACTGAAGCTTTCTTT
.	TRBV30	12	.	TRBJ1-2	CAWSISNYGYTF	TGTGCCTGGAGTATATCTAACTATGGCTACACCTTC
.	TRBV11-3	14	.	TRBJ1-2	CASSSPGEVYGYTF	TGTGCCAGCAGCTCCCCGGGAGAAGTCTATGGCTACACCTTC
few	TRBV5-1	13	.	TRBJ2-1	CATSTEAYNEQFF	TGCGCCACTTCGACAGAAGCCTACAATGAGCAGTTCTTC
.	TRBV11-2	11	.	TRBJ2-7	CASEVGYEQYF	TGTGCCAGCGAGGTAGGTTACGAGCAGTACTTC
.	TRBV6-6	11	.	TRBJ1-1	CASSYPGVAFF	TGTGCCAGCAGTTACCCTGGGGTGGCTTTCTTT
.	TRBV2	10	.	TRBJ2-1	CASGQSSQFF	TGTGCCAGCGGCCAGTCAAGCCAGTTCTTC
.	TRBV11-3	13	.	TRBJ1-3	CASSWVSGNTIYF	TGTGCCAGCAGCTGGGTCTCTGGAAACACCATATATTTT